The T cell receptor (beta chain) described here comes from a study of identical twins. Study outcomes and limitations: Compared with unrelated sharing, twin-shared out-of-frame alpha sequences had more low-probability sequences. Zero-insertion analyses could be partly confounded by invariant MAIT and iNKT cells.

Trimming removed 7 bases from V and 6 bases from J, with 15 bases in between. There are 13 residues in the CDR3. Template switching supplied a universal primer site; unique molecular identifiers were carried on the cDNA. TCRdb passed the 5' RACE reads through MiXCR, listing each CDR3 protein once. The sample records more than 400,000 distinct CDR3 sequences, around 15% being singletons. Concerning this clonotype: Its antigen is unknown.

These data were likewise used in another study, on yellow fever vaccine responses in identical twins. From that report: Twins' vaccine T cell response reportedly seemed partly convergent, partly personalized.

The receptor comes from a woman aged 18-29 years in good health. Sequencing was done on a sample of CD4+ T cells sorted from blood. The chain links TRBV12-3 or TRBV12-4 to TRBJ2-5; possibly TRBD1 or TRBD2 for D (5 bases each). The CDR3 region is CASIKAGAKTQYF. The CDR3 nucleotides are TGTGCCAGCATCAAGGCCGGGGCCAAGACCCAGTACTTC.